What follows is one T cell receptor (beta chain) and its context. It lacks a known antigen. The record has no base qualities; no much larger clone is one base away. The collaborating institutions used their own protocols to collect whole blood in K2EDTA tubes. Collaborator samples were shipped for TCRbeta analysis as frozen whole blood, isolated PBMCs, or DNA extracted from either sample type. V and J are trimmed by 2 bases and 6 bases, and the gene matches miss 8 bases of the junction. In the germline V gene, CDR1 corresponds to SGHTA and CDR2 to FQGTGA. From the cysteine up to the phenylalanine, the CDR3 has a length of 15 residues. Only the CDR3 DNA stays, 45 bases, in frame from base 1. TCRbeta CDR3 regions were amplified from genomic DNA using the immunoSEQ Assay, a bias-controlled multiplex PCR. The authors' analysis ran thus. The number of nucleated cells in each sample was estimated from the amplification of reference gene primers within the assay. Sequence reads were collapsed and filtered to measure the absolute abundance of every unique TCRbeta CDR3 rearrangement. For each sample, productive Simpson clonality was calculated as the square root of Simpson's diversity index across productive rearrangements. TCRdb took this table from immuneACCESS and kept in-frame rearrangements with V and J called. Such tables lack part of the clones; where checked against another copy, unresolved V genes explain under half of the gap, and the rest is unexplained. That table furnishes V, J and clone size, whereas the DNA furnished D and trimming. The sample data list 90,000 to 100,000 clones, and less than 85% of these were observed just once. Around 15% of the sample is taken by the ten largest.

This sample is drawn from a study of blood T cell repertoires in COVID-19 (dated by TCRdb to between 2020 and 2021). Looking at the study overall: Samples from collaborators originated in the United States, Italy and Spain and spanned both the acute and convalescent phases of COVID-19. The material from the prospective study consisted of cDNA or gDNA derived from T cells, B-cell-depleted T cells, or PBMCs. The dataset comprised deeply sampled blood TCRbeta repertoires from subjects exposed to, actively infected with, or recovered from COVID-19. The repertoires were released in a freely available public database meant as a resource for research on the immune response to SARS-CoV-2. Samples were obtained from the ongoing ImmuneRACE study (first 160 participants) and from about 1,300 subjects provided by 6 global collaborators. Sample metadata almost always included a de-identified subject ID, COVID-19 status, age in years and sex. Where available, HLA class I and class II types were obtained from metadata supplied by the sample provider rather than from assay-based typing. What the research found in general, with its limitations: The quantity of clinical and demographic metadata differed by source and by participant and was supplied without curation.

The clonotype comes from a woman aged 55 to 70 with acute or convalescent COVID-19. This sequence uses TRBV7-3 and TRBJ1-1; a stretch of 8 junction bases matches TRBD1. Sequencing was carried out using peripheral blood. The CDR3 region has the sequence CASSLHRGIGAEAFF. The bases read TGTGCCAGCAGCTTACACAGGGGGATCGGTGCTGAAGCTTTCTTT.